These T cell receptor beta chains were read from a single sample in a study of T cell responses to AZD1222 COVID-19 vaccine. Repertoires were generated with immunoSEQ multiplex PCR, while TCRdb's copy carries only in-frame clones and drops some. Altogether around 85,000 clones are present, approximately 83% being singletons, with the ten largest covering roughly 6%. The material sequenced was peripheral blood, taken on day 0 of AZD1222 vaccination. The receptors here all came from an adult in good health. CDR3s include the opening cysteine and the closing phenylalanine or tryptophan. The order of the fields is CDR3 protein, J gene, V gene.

CASSLDSGGAGGYTF,TRBJ1-2,TRBV7-2
CASRPTGDPFSGANVLTF,TRBJ2-6,TRBV27
CASSHRAGNQPQHF,TRBJ1-5,TRBV3-1/TRBV3-2
CASSLLAGSSYEQYF,TRBJ2-7,TRBV11-1
CASSNPGTGELFF,TRBJ2-2,TRBV7-2
CASSLLLNEQFF,TRBJ2-1,TRBV5-1
CASSLAGQGFTGELFF,TRBJ2-2,TRBV7-8
CSFGQGGYYGYTF,TRBJ1-2,TRBV29-1
CASSLIRGGNTEAFF,TRBJ1-1,TRBV5-1
CASSRDRGPGELFF,TRBJ2-2,TRBV2
CASSSVGQASYEQYF,TRBJ2-7,TRBV19
CASSPQGGVNTEAFF,TRBJ1-1,TRBV6-5
CASSIGAGRRGTEAFF,TRBJ1-1,TRBV19
CASTWTANNYGYTF,TRBJ1-2,TRBV19
CATSNLNTEAFF,TRBJ1-1,TRBV24-1
CASSPGVATNEKLFF,TRBJ1-4,TRBV18
CAISDPVLAGPRDEQFF,TRBJ2-1,TRBV10-3
CAWKWDTEAFF,TRBJ1-1,TRBV30
CATSDAGTSGVLGELFF,TRBJ2-2,TRBV24-1
CASSPVKANTGELFF,TRBJ2-2,TRBV18
CASRSSGGDTQYF,TRBJ2-3,TRBV12-3/TRBV12-4